The 29 T cell receptor beta chains listed next were all sequenced from one sample in a study of T cell responses to AZD1222 COVID-19 vaccine. The repertoire was sequenced with immunoSEQ multiplex PCR; TCRdb's copy has only in-frame clones and lacks some. The data show approximately 110,000 clones, with approximately 89% seen just once and about 4% held by the top ten. This specimen consisted of peripheral blood, obtained 28 days after the second AZD1222 dose. These receptors all come from an adult who received the AZD1222 COVID-19 vaccine.

This clone has just a few counts. V gene TRBV19 combines with J gene TRBJ1-6; D is possibly TRBD1 (6 bases). The length of the CDR3 is 13 residues. CDR1 is LNHDA, CDR2 SQIVND, per germline (reference sequence). V lost 6 bases, J lost 10 bases, and 13 bases lay in between. In DNA form, the CDR3 reads TGTGCCAGTAGCGGGGGGCGCCCATCACCCCTCCACTTT. It codes for CASSGGRPSPLHF.

As concerns this clone: At one end the junction does not follow the germline gene, possibly because of a read error. The CDR3 loop reads CASSPPFSF. The CDR3 DNA reads as TGTGCCAGCAGCCCGCCCTTTTCTTTT. The rearrangement uses TRBV7-8 and TRBJ2-3; D unresolved. The CDR3 runs 9 residues. Germline CDR1 reads SGHVS; CDR2 reads FQNEAQ.

V and J are TRBV11-3 and TRBJ2-2; D unresolved. CDR1 is SGHNT, CDR2 YENEEA, per germline. The CDR3 consists of 16 residues. The V and J ends lost 1 base and 0 bases respectively, with 9 bases between them. This CDR3 is CASSLGRTSNTGELFF. The DNA for the CDR3 is TGTGCCAGCAGCTTAGGGCGGACCTCGAACACCGGGGAGCTGTTTTTT. Combining the CDR3 with reference TRBV11-3 and TRBJ2-2 gives the whole variable domain EAGVVQSPRYKIIEKKQPVAFWCNPISGHNTLYWYLQNLGQGPELLIRYENEEAVDDSQLPKDRFSAERLKGVDSTLKIQPAELGDSAVYLCASSLGRTSNTGELFFGEGSRLTVL.

The chain is built from TRBV28 and TRBJ1-4; TRBD1 matches 10 bases. Germline trimming cut 6 bases from V and 8 bases from J; bases unmatched to any gene: 9. Germline loops: CDR1 MDHEN, CDR2 SYDVKM. This CDR3 has 15 amino acids. CDR3 sequence reads: CASRDPGTGAEKLFF. DNA for the CDR3: TGTGCCAGCAGGGACCCCGGGACAGGGGCCGAAAAACTGTTTTTT.

V gene TRBV7-6 combines with J gene TRBJ1-3; D possibly corresponds to TRBD1 (6 bases). Looked up from germline, CDR1 is SGHVS and CDR2 is FNYEAQ. This CDR3 region has 15 residues. Trimming left V 0 bases short and J 2 bases short, with 8 bases between. CDR3 in DNA: TGTGCCAGCAGCTTAGCGTCAGGGGCTGGAAACACCATATATTTT. Amino acids: CASSLASGAGNTIYF.

This rearrangement joins TRBV29-1 to TRBJ2-7; D unresolved. Germline V gene sequence: CDR1 SQVTM, CDR2 ANQGSEA. V was cut by 2 bases and J by 6 bases, with 14 bases left in between. This CDR3 is built from 13 residues. CDR3 coding DNA: TGCAGCGTTGAATTAGGGTCCGTAACCGAGCAGTACTTC. Amino acids: CSVELGSVTEQYF.

The CDR3 DNA reads TGTGCCAGCAGGCCCGGCAGGGAATTGAACACTGAAGCTTTCTTT. It encodes CASRPGRELNTEAFF. The chain recombines TRBV7-8 with TRBJ1-1; perhaps TRBD1 as D (5 bases). The germline gives CDR1 SGHVS, CDR2 FQNEAQ. The CDR3 sequence is 15 residues long. The V gene lost 6 bases and the J gene lost 0 bases, with 14 bases spanning the gap.

This chain links TRBV27 with TRBJ2-7, with D perhaps matching TRBD2 (6 bases). With 3 bases removed from V and 2 bases from J, the gap between germline ends came to 14 bases. This CDR3 comprises 15 residues. CDR1 is MNHEY, CDR2 SMNVEV, per germline (reference sequence). CDR3 amino acids: CASSFWVGTPYEQYF. The CDR3 DNA reads TGTGCCAGCAGTTTTTGGGTGGGGACTCCCTACGAGCAGTACTTC.

This rearrangement joins TRBV9 to TRBJ2-7; 8 bases align to TRBD2. The CDR3 is 16 residues long. V trimming: 3 bases; J trimming: 2 bases; junction bases outside the gene matches: 10. CDR1 is SGDLS and CDR2 is YYNGEE in the germline V gene. DNA of the CDR3: TGTGCCAGCAGCGCTCGGGGGGCGGGAGGCACCTACGAGCAGTACTTC. Translation gives CASSARGAGGTYEQYF. Full variable domain (outside the CDR3, taken from reference TRBV9 and TRBJ2-7): DSGVTQTPKHLITATGQRVTLRCSPRSGDLSVYWYQQSLDQGLQFLIQYYNGEERAKGNILERFSAQQFPDLHSELNLSSLELGDSALYFCASSARGAGGTYEQYFGPGTRLTVT.

This rearrangement joins TRBV30 to TRBJ2-7, with D tentatively TRBD1 (6 bases). In germline, CDR1 is GTSNPN, CDR2 SVGIG (reference sequence). The CDR3 spans 14 residues. Trimming removed 0 bases from V and 9 bases from J, with 18 bases in between. CDR3 in amino acids: CAWSVRPTGWGQYF. CDR3 DNA: TGTGCCTGGAGTGTACGACCCACAGGGTGGGGGCAGTACTTC.

The genes are TRBV15 and TRBJ2-7, with 9 positions matching TRBD1. Germline CDR1 reads LNHNV; CDR2 reads YYDKDF (reference sequence). The CDR3 has 14 residues. V trimming: 4 bases; J trimming: 3 bases; junction bases outside the gene matches: 4. The DNA of the CDR3 is TGTGCCACCAGCACGGGACAGGGAAGCTACGAGCAGTACTTC. Encoded protein: CATSTGQGSYEQYF.

This clone was seen only a few times. This chain uses TRBV30 with TRBJ2-2, with 8 bases aligning to TRBD2. V trimming: 3 bases; J trimming: 6 bases; junction bases outside the gene matches: 9. Germline-derived CDR1 and CDR2 are GTSNPN and SVGIG (reference sequence). CDR3 length equals 15 residues. The CDR3 reads CAWRGSERESGELFF. The CDR3, as DNA: TGTGCCTGGAGGGGCTCTGAGCGGGAGTCCGGGGAGCTGTTTTTT.

The gene calls are TRBV18 and TRBJ1-2; 8 positions agree with TRBD1. With V trimmed by 1 base and J by 2 bases, 6 bases remained unmatched. The CDR3 covers 16 residues. Germline lookup yields CDR1 KGHSH and CDR2 LQKENI. CDR3 in DNA: TGTGCCAGCTCACCACTTAGGGACAGGTCCAACTATGGCTACACCTTC. This sequence encodes CASSPLRDRSNYGYTF.

The chain has TRBV18 and TRBJ1-6; 7 bases line up with TRBD1. V was clipped by 6 bases and J by 7 bases; unmatched bases: 6. The CDR3 totals 14 residues. Germline CDR1 reads KGHSH; CDR2 reads LQKENI. CDR3 sequence: CASSQDRLNSPLHF. CDR3 in DNA: TGTGCCAGCTCTCAGGACAGGTTAAATTCACCCCTCCACTTT. Drawing the rest from reference TRBV18 and TRBJ1-6, the complete variable domain is NAGVMQNPRHLVRRRGQEARLRCSPMKGHSHVYWYRQLPEEGLKFMVYLQKENIIDESGMPKERFSAEFPKEGPSILRIQQVVRGDSAAYFCASSQDRLNSPLHFGNGTRLTVT.

This clone appeared a single time. This chain uses TRBV10-2 with TRBJ1-5; D is unresolved. Trimming removed 5 bases from V and 0 bases from J, with 5 bases in between. The CDR3 totals 13 residues. CDR1 is WSHSY, CDR2 SAAADI, per germline. CDR3 region: CASSLNSNQPQHF. The CDR3 DNA reads as TGCGCCAGCAGTTTGAATAGCAATCAGCCCCAGCATTTT.

The chain links TRBV7-9 to TRBJ1-5; D not resolved. Between the trimmed V and J ends, which lost 4 bases and 6 bases, there was a span of 13 bases. The CDR3 is 14 amino acids. CDR1 SEHNR and CDR2 FQNEAQ come from the germline V gene (reference sequence). This chain's CDR3 is CASSSGRGTQPQHF. The CDR3 nucleotides are TGTGCCAGCAGCTCCGGACGTGGTACTCAGCCCCAGCATTTT.

The gene calls are TRBV18 and TRBJ2-5; 11 bases are shared with TRBD2. Trimming at V came to 6 bases and at J to 4 bases, leaving 13 bases not matched to a gene. Germline V gene sequence: CDR1 KGHSH, CDR2 LQKENI. CDR3 length equals 17 residues. CDR3 protein: CASSPELAGDLRETQYF. The CDR3 nucleotides read TGTGCCAGCTCCCCTGAACTAGCGGGGGACCTACGAGAGACCCAGTACTTC.

The V call is TRBV7-9, the J call TRBJ1-2; D may be TRBD1 (5 bases). The germline CDR1 and CDR2 sequences are SEHNR and FQNEAQ (reference sequence). V was shortened by 1 base and J by 4 bases, with 10 bases between the two germline ends. This CDR3 has 14 amino acids. This CDR3 reads CASSLEAQGYGYTF. DNA for the CDR3: TGTGCCAGCAGCTTAGAGGCTCAGGGCTATGGCTACACCTTC. The full variable domain, with the rest looked up from reference TRBV7-9 and TRBJ1-2, is DTGVSQNPRHKITKRGQNVTFRCDPISEHNRLYWYRQTLGQGPEFLTYFQNEAQLEKSRLLSDRFSAERPKGSFSTLEIQRTEQGDSAMYLCASSLEAQGYGYTFGSGTRLTVV.

The J gene is TRBJ2-1, the V gene TRBV2, with TRBD2 matching 8 bases. The trim removed 7 bases at V and 9 bases at J, leaving 14 bases unmatched. CDR1 is SNHLY and CDR2 is FYNNEI in the germline V gene. This CDR3 contains 15 residues. This chain's CDR3 is CASTGLAGLRGEQFF. DNA for the CDR3: TGTGCCAGCACCGGACTAGCTGGATTACGGGGTGAGCAGTTCTTC.

The V gene is TRBV27, the J gene TRBJ1-6; 7 bases agree with TRBD1. CDR3 size: 16 residues. After removal of 5 bases from V and 5 bases from J, the junction contained 9 bases not matched to a gene. Germline CDR1 MNHEY, CDR2 SMNVEV (reference sequence). In nucleotides, the CDR3 is TGTGCCAGCAGTCCCTCCCCGACAGGGAATAATTCACCCCTCCACTTT. It yields the protein CASSPSPTGNNSPLHF.

The rearrangement links TRBV7-9 to TRBJ1-5, with D tentatively TRBD1 (5 bases). Germline V gene data show CDR1 as SEHNR and CDR2 as FQNEAQ (reference sequence). V lost 1 base, J lost 7 bases, and 11 bases lay in between. The CDR3 sequence is 14 residues long. CDR3: CASSLGQGGQPQHF. CDR3 DNA: TGTGCCAGCAGCTTAGGCCAGGGAGGGCAGCCCCAGCATTTT.

The chain combines TRBV15 with TRBJ1-5, with unresolved D. There are 17 residues in the CDR3. The V gene lost 1 base and the J gene lost 5 bases, with 18 bases spanning the gap. Looked up from germline, CDR1 is LNHNV and CDR2 is YYDKDF (reference sequence). The CDR3 nucleotides read TGTGCCACCAGCAGAGCCCGGGATAGGAGAACCCATCAGCCCCAGCATTTT. It yields the protein CATSRARDRRTHQPQHF.

This rearrangement joins TRBV27 to TRBJ1-2, with D perhaps matching TRBD1 (6 bases). The germline CDR1 and CDR2 sequences are MNHEY and SMNVEV (reference sequence). V lost 6 bases, J lost 4 bases, and 15 bases lay in between. This CDR3 spans 14 amino acids. For the CDR3, the DNA is TGTGCCAGCAGACTTACAGGGTCCATCTATGGCTACACCTTC. Its translation is CASRLTGSIYGYTF.

The V call is TRBV19, the J call TRBJ1-2; TRBD1 aligns across 7 bases. CDR1 and CDR2 from the germline V gene are LNHDA and SQIVND (reference sequence). The CDR3 covers 13 residues. V was clipped by 5 bases and J by 7 bases; unmatched bases: 7. In DNA form, the CDR3 reads TGTGCCAGTAGTTACGACAGGGCTAGTGGCTACACCTTC. Translated, it gives CASSYDRASGYTF.

This clone was recorded once. The CDR3 is CSAWTGVVQYF. Written as DNA, the CDR3 is TGCAGTGCTTGGACAGGAGTGGTTCAGTACTTC. The rearrangement links TRBV20-1 to TRBJ2-4; TRBD1 matches 7 bases. In germline, CDR1 is DFQATT, CDR2 SNEGSKA (reference sequence). J gave up 11 bases and V 5 bases, and 6 bases lay outside the gene matches. There are 11 residues in the CDR3.

This chain uses TRBV5-8 with TRBJ2-6; D might be TRBD2 (5 bases). CDR3 size: 16 residues. V lost 0 bases, J lost 0 bases, and 7 bases lay in between. Looked up from germline, CDR1 is SGHTS and CDR2 is YDEGEE. CDR3 in DNA: TGTGCCAGCAGCTTGGGGGAGAACTCTGGGGCCAACGTCCTGACTTTC. The encoded protein is CASSLGENSGANVLTF.

The rearrangement links TRBV19 to TRBJ1-2; 10 nucleotides line up with TRBD1. Trimming took 11 bases from V and 4 from J; bases not matched to a gene: 7. CDR1 is LNHDA, CDR2 SQIVND, per germline (reference sequence). The CDR3 length is 13 residues. The CDR3: CAAGTGEVYGYTF. The CDR3 DNA reads as TGTGCCGCCGGGACAGGGGAAGTCTATGGCTACACCTTC.

The genes are TRBV18 and TRBJ1-6; D not resolved. The CDR3 contains 13 residues. Germline V gives CDR1 KGHSH, CDR2 LQKENI. V was clipped by 0 bases and J by 10 bases, with 7 bases between them. CDR3 in DNA: TGTGCCAGCTCACCACCCGATGGATCACCCCTCCACTTT. Translated, it gives CASSPPDGSPLHF.

V is TRBV20-1 and J is TRBJ2-7; D could derive from TRBD1 or TRBD2 (5 bases each). The V gene's germline CDR1 is DFQATT and CDR2 SNEGSKA (reference sequence). The CDR3 is 14 amino acids. V was pared by 3 bases and J by 5 bases, with 17 bases between. The CDR3 bases are TGCAGTGCTAGTCTTGCCCGGGGCCTGAACGAGCAGTACTTC. It yields the protein CSASLARGLNEQYF.